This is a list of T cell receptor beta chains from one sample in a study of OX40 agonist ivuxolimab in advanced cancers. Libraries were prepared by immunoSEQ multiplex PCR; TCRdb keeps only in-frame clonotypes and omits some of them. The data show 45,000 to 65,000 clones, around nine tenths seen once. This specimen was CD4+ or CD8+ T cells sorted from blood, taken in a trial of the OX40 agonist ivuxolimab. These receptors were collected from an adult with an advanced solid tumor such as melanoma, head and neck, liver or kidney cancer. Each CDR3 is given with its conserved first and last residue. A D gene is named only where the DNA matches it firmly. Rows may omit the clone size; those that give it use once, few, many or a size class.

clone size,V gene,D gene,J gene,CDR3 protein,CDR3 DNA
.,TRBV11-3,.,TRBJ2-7,CASSLGQEYEQYF,TGTGCCAGCAGCTTAGGACAAGAATACGAGCAGTACTTC
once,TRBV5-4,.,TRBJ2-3,CASSRETTDTQYF,TGTGCCAGCAGCCGGGAGACCACAGATACGCAGTATTTT
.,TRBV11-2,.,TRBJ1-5,CASSFGLSSNQPQHF,TGTGCCAGCAGCTTCGGGTTATCTAGCAATCAGCCCCAGCATTTT
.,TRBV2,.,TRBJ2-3,CASSSISAQYF,TGTGCCAGCAGCAGCATCAGTGCGCAGTATTTT
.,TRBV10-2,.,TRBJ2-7,CENTFEEQYF,TGTGAGAACACGTTTGAGGAGCAGTACTTC
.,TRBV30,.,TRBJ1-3,CAWSVPGPFSGNTIYF,TGTGCCTGGAGTGTACCGGGGCCCTTCTCTGGAAACACCATATATTTT
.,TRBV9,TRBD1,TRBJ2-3,CASSASRQGDYKGTDTQYF,TGTGCCAGCAGCGCATCAAGACAGGGGGATTACAAAGGCACAGATACGCAGTATTTT
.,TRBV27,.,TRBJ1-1,CASREAENTEAFF,TGTGCCAGCAGAGAGGCAGAGAACACTGAAGCTTTCTTT
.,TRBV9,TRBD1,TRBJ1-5,CASSPGQGGQPQHF,TGTGCCAGCAGCCCGGGACAGGGCGGACAGCCCCAGCATTTT
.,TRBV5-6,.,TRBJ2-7,CASSSSGTRSTYEQYF,TGTGCCAGCAGCTCGTCAGGGACACGAAGTACCTACGAGCAGTACTTC
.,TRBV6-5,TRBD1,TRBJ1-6,CASSYYGQGGSPLHF,TGTGCCAGCAGTTACTACGGACAGGGGGGTTCACCCCTCCACTTT
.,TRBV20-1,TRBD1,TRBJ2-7,CSAPDRVSRYF,TGCAGTGCTCCTGACAGGGTTAGTCGGTACTTC
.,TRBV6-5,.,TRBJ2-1,CASRYNNEQFF,TGTGCCAGCAGGTACAACAATGAGCAGTTCTTC
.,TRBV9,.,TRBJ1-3,CASSSGPRGRGNTIYF,TGTGCCAGCAGCTCCGGGCCACGGGGAAGGGGAAACACCATATATTTT
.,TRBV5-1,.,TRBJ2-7,CASSLRGRGRTTYEQYF,TGCGCCAGCAGCTTGAGGGGCAGGGGCAGAACCACCTACGAGCAGTACTTC
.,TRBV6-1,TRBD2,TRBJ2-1,CASSGGTSGRSREQFF,TGTGCCAGCAGTGGGGGGACTAGCGGGAGATCACGTGAGCAGTTCTTC
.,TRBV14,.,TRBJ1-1,CASGHQGLNTEAFF,TGTGCCAGCGGCCATCAGGGATTGAACACTGAAGCTTTCTTT
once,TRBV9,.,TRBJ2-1,CASSVALSLYGDNEQFF,TGTGCCAGCAGCGTAGCGCTATCACTTTACGGCGATAATGAGCAGTTCTTC
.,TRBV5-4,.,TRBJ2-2,CASSLQEMRRTGELFF,TGTGCCAGCAGCTTACAGGAGATGCGGCGAACCGGGGAGCTGTTTTTT
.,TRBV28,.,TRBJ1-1,CASRFLTAGGGHTEAFF,TGTGCCAGCAGATTCCTAACCGCCGGCGGGGGGCACACTGAAGCTTTCTTT